This paragraph covers one T cell receptor beta chain sequence. TCRdb keeps only in-frame clones here, not all; method: immunoSEQ multiplex PCR. Seen here are tens of thousands of clones, approximately 90% observed once, and the top ten hold 0.9% to 0.95%. This CDR3 has 17 residues. The V end was cut by 0 bases, the J end by 3 bases, with 18 bases between. Germline CDR1 MNHEY, CDR2 SMNVEV (reference sequence). This entry belongs to a study of T cell changes during pregnancy in multiple sclerosis. This specimen consisted of peripheral blood, obtained before pregnancy. This TCR was sampled from a female donor with multiple sclerosis, enrolled in a pregnancy study. The V gene is TRBV27, the J gene TRBJ2-7, with D maybe TRBD2 (7 bases). As DNA, the CDR3 is TGTGCCAGCAGTTTATCCTTGGGGGGGCGCAGGGGCTACGAGCAGTACTTC. Translation gives CASSLSLGGRRGYEQYF.